This is a list of T cell receptor beta chains from one sample in a study of blood T cells in healthy people across ages. One entry per CDR3 protein results from TCRdb running MiXCR on the 5' RACE reads. The sample yields about 1.5 million distinct CDR3 sequences, 35% to 45% seen once. Sequencing used blood. Every receptor here comes from a woman in her late teens or twenties in good health. Each CDR3 is given with its conserved first and last residue. D genes are given only for firm matches. A clone size is listed for some rows: how often the clone was seen (once, few, many), or a class if it is expanded.

D: -; size: few; V: TRBV6-5; J: TRBJ1-6; DNA: TGTGCCAGCAGTTACTCGGGACGGTCAAATTCACCCCTCCACTTT; CDR3: CASSYSGRSNSPLHF
D: -; size: few; V: TRBV11-2; J: TRBJ2-1; DNA: TGTGCCAGCAGCTCCCGACGGGCACCCTACAATGAGCAGTTCTTC; CDR3: CASSSRRAPYNEQFF
D: -; size: few; V: TRBV18; J: TRBJ1-2; DNA: TGTGCCAGCTCACCAAAGAGGGAGGGCTATGGCTACACCTTC; CDR3: CASSPKREGYGYTF
D: TRBD1; size: -; V: TRBV6-9; J: TRBJ1-1; DNA: TGTGCCGCAACCGGGACAGGGGGCAACACTGAAGCTTTCTTT; CDR3: CAATGTGGNTEAFF
D: TRBD2; size: -; V: TRBV4-2; J: TRBJ2-1; DNA: TGTGCCAGCAGCCAACGAGGGGCTAGCGGTGGGAATGAGCAGTTCTTC; CDR3: CASSQRGASGGNEQFF
D: -; size: -; V: TRBV6-6; J: TRBJ2-6; DNA: TGTGCCAGCAGGGAATTCTCTGGGGCCAACGTCCTGACTTTC; CDR3: CASREFSGANVLTF
D: TRBD1; size: few; V: TRBV20-1; J: TRBJ2-6; DNA: TGCAGTGCTAGAGATGAGCAGGGGGCGTACGGGGCCAACGTCCTGACTTTC; CDR3: CSARDEQGAYGANVLTF
D: TRBD2; size: -; V: TRBV29-1; J: TRBJ2-7; DNA: TGCAGCGTGGGACTAGGACCAAGCTCCTACAATGAGCAGTACTTC; CDR3: CSVGLGPSSYNEQYF
D: -; size: once; V: TRBV30; J: TRBJ1-4; DNA: TGTGCCTGGAGCGTTGATCTTAATGAAAAACTGTTTTTT; CDR3: CAWSVDLNEKLFF
D: -; size: few; V: TRBV29-1; J: TRBJ2-1; DNA: TGCAGCGTTGAAGTTGGCGACAGCTCCTACAATGAGCAGTTCTTC; CDR3: CSVEVGDSSYNEQFF
D: TRBD2; size: few; V: TRBV6-6; J: TRBJ2-1; DNA: TGTGCCAGCAGTTACCCGGGGGGGCTTAATGAGCAGTTCTTC; CDR3: CASSYPGGLNEQFF
D: TRBD2; size: many; V: TRBV20-1; J: TRBJ2-7; DNA: TGCAGTGCTAGCCCCCCGAGAAGCGGGGGTTCCTACGAGCAGTACTTC; CDR3: CSASPPRSGGSYEQYF
D: -; size: few; V: TRBV6-6; J: TRBJ1-2; DNA: TGTGCCAGCAGCCCCGAGTCCAACCGGGGGTACACCTTC; CDR3: CASSPESNRGYTF
D: -; size: -; V: TRBV7-9; J: TRBJ2-7; DNA: TGTGCCAGCACCGCAGGATTTGACTACGAGCAGTACTTC; CDR3: CASTAGFDYEQYF
D: TRBD2; size: -; V: TRBV4-3; J: TRBJ2-4; DNA: TGCGCCGGCAGCCAATCCGGGACTAACAAAAACATTCAGTACTTC; CDR3: CAGSQSGTNKNIQYF
D: TRBD1; size: -; V: TRBV6-5; J: TRBJ2-1; DNA: TGTGCCAGCAGTTTCGGGGACAGGATGTACAATGAGCAGTTCTTC; CDR3: CASSFGDRMYNEQFF
D: -; size: -; V: TRBV10-3; J: TRBJ1-1; DNA: TGTGCCATCAGTGAGCAGGGTTTGAGCACTGAAGCTTTCTTT; CDR3: CAISEQGLSTEAFF
D: -; size: -; V: TRBV5-6; J: TRBJ2-1; DNA: TGTGCCAGCAGCTTGGGGGTCTATGATGAGCAGTTCTTC; CDR3: CASSLGVYDEQFF
D: -; size: few; V: TRBV6-5; J: TRBJ2-1; DNA: TGTGCCAGCAGAATACTGAGCTCCTACAATGAGCAGTTCTTC; CDR3: CASRILSSYNEQFF
D: -; size: -; V: TRBV29-1; J: TRBJ2-7; DNA: TGCAGCGCCCAAGTGGGTCACGGATATTCTTACAATGAGCAGTACTTC; CDR3: CSAQVGHGYSYNEQYF
D: TRBD1; size: -; V: TRBV7-2; J: TRBJ2-1; DNA: TGTGCCAGCAGCTGGGGGACAGCTTACAATGAGCAGTTCTTC; CDR3: CASSWGTAYNEQFF
D: -; size: -; V: TRBV7-8; J: TRBJ2-3; DNA: TGTGCCAGCAGCTCGGCTGGCCATACGCAGTATTTT; CDR3: CASSSAGHTQYF
D: -; size: once; V: TRBV7-2; J: TRBJ1-2; DNA: TGTGCCAGCAGCTTAGACCCGAGGGCTAGCTATGGCTACACCTTC; CDR3: CASSLDPRASYGYTF
D: -; size: -; V: TRBV7-9; J: TRBJ1-4; DNA: TGTGCCAGCACCGGCTATGAAAAACCGTTTTTT; CDR3: CASTGYEKPFF
D: -; size: few; V: TRBV29-1; J: TRBJ2-2; DNA: TGCAGCGTTGGACCCGGATGGGGGATGAACACCGGGGAGCTGTTTTTT; CDR3: CSVGPGWGMNTGELFF
D: -; size: -; V: TRBV18; J: TRBJ1-2; DNA: TGTGCCAGCTCACCAGGTGTGGGGATCGTCTATGGCTACACCTTC; CDR3: CASSPGVGIVYGYTF
D: -; size: -; V: TRBV19; J: TRBJ2-7; DNA: TGTGCCAGTAGTTTCTCAGGAGAGAGCTCCTACGAGCAGTACTTC; CDR3: CASSFSGESSYEQYF
D: TRBD1; size: few; V: TRBV6-5; J: TRBJ1-1; DNA: TGTGCCAGCAGTTACCTCCGGACAGGGGGCGGTGAAGCTTTCTTT; CDR3: CASSYLRTGGGEAFF
D: -; size: few; V: TRBV20-1; J: TRBJ1-2; DNA: TGCAGTGCTAGTGCCCCCATCTCTTGGCCGAATTATGGCTACACCTTC; CDR3: CSASAPISWPNYGYTF
D: -; size: -; V: TRBV20-1; J: TRBJ1-2; DNA: TGCAGTGCTGTGGGACGGAACTATGGCTACACCTTC; CDR3: CSAVGRNYGYTF
D: -; size: few; V: TRBV6-5; J: TRBJ2-5; DNA: TGTGCCAGCAGTTACTCAGCTCAAGAGACCCAGTACTTC; CDR3: CASSYSAQETQYF
D: -; size: -; V: TRBV29-1; J: TRBJ1-2; DNA: TGCAGCGTTGACCCTCTAGTCAGCCCCTCCTATGGCTACACCTTC; CDR3: CSVDPLVSPSYGYTF